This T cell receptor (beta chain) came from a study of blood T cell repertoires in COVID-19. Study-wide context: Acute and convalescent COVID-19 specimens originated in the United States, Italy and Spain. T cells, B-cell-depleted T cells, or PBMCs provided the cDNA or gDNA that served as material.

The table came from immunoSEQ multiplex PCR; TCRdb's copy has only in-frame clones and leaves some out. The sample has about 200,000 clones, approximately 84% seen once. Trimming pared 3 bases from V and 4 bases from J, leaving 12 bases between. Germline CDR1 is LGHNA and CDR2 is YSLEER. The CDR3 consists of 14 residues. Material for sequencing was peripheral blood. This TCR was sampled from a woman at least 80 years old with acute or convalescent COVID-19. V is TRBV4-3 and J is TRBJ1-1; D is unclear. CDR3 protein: CASSQPGLPTEAFF. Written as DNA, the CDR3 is TGCGCCAGCAGCCAGCCCGGTTTGCCCACTGAAGCTTTCTTT.